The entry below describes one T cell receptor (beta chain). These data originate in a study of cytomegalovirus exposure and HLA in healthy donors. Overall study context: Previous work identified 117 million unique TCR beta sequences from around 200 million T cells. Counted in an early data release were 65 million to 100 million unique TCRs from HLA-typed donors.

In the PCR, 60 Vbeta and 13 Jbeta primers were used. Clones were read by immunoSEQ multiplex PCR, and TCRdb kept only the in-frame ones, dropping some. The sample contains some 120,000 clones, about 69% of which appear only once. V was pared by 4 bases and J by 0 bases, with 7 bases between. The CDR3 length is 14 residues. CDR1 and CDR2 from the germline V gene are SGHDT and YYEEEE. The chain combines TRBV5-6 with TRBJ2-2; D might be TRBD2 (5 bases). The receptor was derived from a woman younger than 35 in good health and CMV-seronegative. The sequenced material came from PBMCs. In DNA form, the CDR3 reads TGTGCCAGCAGCCTCGGGGCGAACACCGGGGAGCTGTTTTTT. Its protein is CASSLGANTGELFF.